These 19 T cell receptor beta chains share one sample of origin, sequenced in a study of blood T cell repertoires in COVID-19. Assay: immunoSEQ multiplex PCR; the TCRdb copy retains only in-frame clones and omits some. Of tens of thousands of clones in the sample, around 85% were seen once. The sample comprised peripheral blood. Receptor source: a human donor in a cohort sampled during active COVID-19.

The CDR3 sequence: CAWTSGGGSNQPQHF. CDR3 DNA: TGTGCCTGGACCTCCGGCGGGGGAAGCAATCAGCCCCAGCATTTT. V and J are TRBV30 and TRBJ1-5; the D gene is possibly TRBD1 (5 bases). CDR3 length: 15 residues. Between the trimmed V and J ends, which lost 4 bases and 1 base, there was a span of 14 bases. In germline, CDR1 is GTSNPN, CDR2 SVGIG (reference sequence).

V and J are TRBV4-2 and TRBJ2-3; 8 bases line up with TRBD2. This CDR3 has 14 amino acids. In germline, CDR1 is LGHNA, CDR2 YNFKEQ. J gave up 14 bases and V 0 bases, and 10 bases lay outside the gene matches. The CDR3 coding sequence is TGTGCCAGCAGCCAAGATTCCGGGCGGGGGGACCCGTATTTT. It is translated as CASSQDSGRGDPYF.

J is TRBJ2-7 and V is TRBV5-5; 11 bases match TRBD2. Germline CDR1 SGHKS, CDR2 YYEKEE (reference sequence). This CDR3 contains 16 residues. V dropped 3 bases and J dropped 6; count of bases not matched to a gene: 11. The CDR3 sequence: CASSSGGTSGGLEQYF. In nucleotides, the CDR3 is TGTGCCAGCAGCTCGGGGGGGACTAGCGGTGGCCTCGAGCAGTACTTC.

CDR3: CAISSVTGESQGYTF. As DNA, the CDR3 is TGTGCCATCAGTTCTGTAACAGGGGAGTCGCAGGGCTACACCTTC. The chain joins TRBV10-3 to TRBJ1-2, with 7 bases fitting TRBD1. The V gene end was trimmed by 5 bases and the J gene end by 8 bases; junction bases not matched to a gene: 14. The CDR3 is made up of 15 amino acids. CDR1 is ENHRY, CDR2 SYGVKD, per germline.

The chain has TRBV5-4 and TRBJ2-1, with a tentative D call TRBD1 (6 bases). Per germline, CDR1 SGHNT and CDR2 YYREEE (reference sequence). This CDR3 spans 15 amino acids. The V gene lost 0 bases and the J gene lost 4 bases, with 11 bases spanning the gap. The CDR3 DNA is TGTGCCAGCAGCTTGGACAGGGCAAGTTACAATGAGCAGTTCTTC. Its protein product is CASSLDRASYNEQFF.

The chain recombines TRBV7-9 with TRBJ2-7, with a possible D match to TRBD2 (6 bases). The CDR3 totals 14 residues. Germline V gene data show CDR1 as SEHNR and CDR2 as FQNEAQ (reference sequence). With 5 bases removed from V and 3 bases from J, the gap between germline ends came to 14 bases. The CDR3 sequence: CASSRSTEGYEQYF. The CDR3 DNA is TGTGCCAGCAGCCGGAGCACGGAGGGCTACGAGCAGTACTTC.

CDR3 region: CASSPGLGYNSPLHF. CDR3 in DNA: TGTGCCAGCAGCCCGGGATTGGGGTATAATTCACCCCTCCACTTT. V is TRBV11-2 and J is TRBJ1-6; D gene uncertain. The V end was cut by 5 bases, the J end by 4 bases, with 12 bases between. The germline gives CDR1 SGHAT, CDR2 FQNNGV. This CDR3 is built from 15 residues.

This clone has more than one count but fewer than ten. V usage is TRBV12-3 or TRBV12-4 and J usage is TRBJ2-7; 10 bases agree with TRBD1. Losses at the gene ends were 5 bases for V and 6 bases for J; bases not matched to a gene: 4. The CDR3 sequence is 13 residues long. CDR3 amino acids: CASSRDRGSEQYF. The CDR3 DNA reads TGTGCCAGCAGTCGGGACAGGGGCTCCGAGCAGTACTTC.

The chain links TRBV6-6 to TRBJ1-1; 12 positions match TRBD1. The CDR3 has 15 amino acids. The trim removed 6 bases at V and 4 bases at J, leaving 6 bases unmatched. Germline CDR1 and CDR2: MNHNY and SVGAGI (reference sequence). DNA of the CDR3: TGTGCCAGCAGACGGGACAGGGGGCAGGGCACTGAAGCTTTCTTT. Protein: CASRRDRGQGTEAFF.

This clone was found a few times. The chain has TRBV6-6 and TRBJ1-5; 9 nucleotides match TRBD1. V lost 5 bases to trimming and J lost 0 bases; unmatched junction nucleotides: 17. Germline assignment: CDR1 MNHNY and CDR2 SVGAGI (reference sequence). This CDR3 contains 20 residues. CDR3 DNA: TGTGCCAGCAGTCCTACCCTGGACAGGGGATATCACAATAGCAATCAGCCCCAGCATTTT. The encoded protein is CASSPTLDRGYHNSNQPQHF.

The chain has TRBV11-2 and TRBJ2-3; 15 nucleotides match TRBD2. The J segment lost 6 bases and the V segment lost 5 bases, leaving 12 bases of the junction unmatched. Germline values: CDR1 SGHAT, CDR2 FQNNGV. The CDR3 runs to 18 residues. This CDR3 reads CASSKPGLAGGVRDTQYF. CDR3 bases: TGTGCCAGCAGCAAACCGGGACTAGCGGGGGGAGTGAGGGATACGCAGTATTTT.

The CDR3, as DNA: TGTGCCAGCAGGGAGGGTGGGGTCGGCTATGGCTACACCTTC. It translates to CASREGGVGYGYTF. The gene calls are TRBV28 and TRBJ1-2, with D unclear. Per germline, CDR1 MDHEN and CDR2 SYDVKM. Trimming took off 6 bases at V and 4 bases at J, with 15 bases between the two ends. This CDR3 has 14 residues.

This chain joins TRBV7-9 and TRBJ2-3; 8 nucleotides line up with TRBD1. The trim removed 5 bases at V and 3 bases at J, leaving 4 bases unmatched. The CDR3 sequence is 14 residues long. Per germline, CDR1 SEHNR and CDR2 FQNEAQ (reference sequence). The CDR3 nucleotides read TGTGCCAGCAGCATAAGACAGGGGACAGATACGCAGTATTTT. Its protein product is CASSIRQGTDTQYF.

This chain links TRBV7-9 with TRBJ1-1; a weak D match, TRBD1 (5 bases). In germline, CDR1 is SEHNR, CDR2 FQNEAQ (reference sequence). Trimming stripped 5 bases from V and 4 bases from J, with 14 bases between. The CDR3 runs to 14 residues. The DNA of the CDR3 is TGTGCCAGCAGCCGGGGAGGGGCCGTCACTGAAGCTTTCTTT. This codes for CASSRGGAVTEAFF.

The CDR3 reads CASSPTGLSSYNEQFF. CDR3 in DNA: TGTGCCAGCAGCCCAACGGGACTTAGCTCCTACAATGAGCAGTTCTTC. The J gene is TRBJ2-1, the V gene TRBV7-9; a possible D gene is TRBD2 (6 bases). Trimming stripped 5 bases from V and 0 bases from J, with 14 bases between. The CDR3 extends over 16 amino acids. CDR1 is SEHNR and CDR2 is FQNEAQ in the germline V gene (reference sequence).

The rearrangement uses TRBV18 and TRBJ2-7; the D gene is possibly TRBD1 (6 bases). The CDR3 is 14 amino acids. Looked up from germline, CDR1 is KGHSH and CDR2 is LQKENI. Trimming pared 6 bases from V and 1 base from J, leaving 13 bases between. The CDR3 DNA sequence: TGTGCCAGCTCTGCCGGGACACCATCCTACGAGCAGTACTTC. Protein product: CASSAGTPSYEQYF.

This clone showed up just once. The CDR3 loop is CASSDGQGVNEQYF. For the CDR3, the DNA is TGCGCCAGCAGTGATGGGCAGGGGGTGAACGAGCAGTACTTC. The rearrangement joins TRBV10-1 to TRBJ2-7, with 7 bases matching TRBD1. This CDR3 has 14 amino acids. With V trimmed by 3 bases and J by 5 bases, 7 bases remained unmatched. Looked up from germline, CDR1 is WNHNN and CDR2 is SYGVQD (reference sequence).

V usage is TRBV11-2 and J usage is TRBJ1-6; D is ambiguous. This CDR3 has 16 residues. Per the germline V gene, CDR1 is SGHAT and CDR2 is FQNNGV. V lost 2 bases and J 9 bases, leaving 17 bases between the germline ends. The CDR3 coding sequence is TGTGCCAGCAGCTTATTGTATACGGAAGGCGGTTCACCCCTCCACTTT. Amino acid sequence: CASSLLYTEGGSPLHF.

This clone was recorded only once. This chain's CDR3 is CASRGPGQSQETQYF. Here the CDR3 DNA reads TGTGCCAGCAGGGGCCCGGGACAGTCCCAAGAGACCCAGTACTTC. The rearrangement links TRBV6-6 to TRBJ2-5; 7 nucleotides line up with TRBD1. The CDR3 runs 15 residues. The germline V gene has CDR1 MNHNY and CDR2 SVGAGI (reference sequence). V lost 6 bases and J lost 1; bases outside the gene matches: 8.